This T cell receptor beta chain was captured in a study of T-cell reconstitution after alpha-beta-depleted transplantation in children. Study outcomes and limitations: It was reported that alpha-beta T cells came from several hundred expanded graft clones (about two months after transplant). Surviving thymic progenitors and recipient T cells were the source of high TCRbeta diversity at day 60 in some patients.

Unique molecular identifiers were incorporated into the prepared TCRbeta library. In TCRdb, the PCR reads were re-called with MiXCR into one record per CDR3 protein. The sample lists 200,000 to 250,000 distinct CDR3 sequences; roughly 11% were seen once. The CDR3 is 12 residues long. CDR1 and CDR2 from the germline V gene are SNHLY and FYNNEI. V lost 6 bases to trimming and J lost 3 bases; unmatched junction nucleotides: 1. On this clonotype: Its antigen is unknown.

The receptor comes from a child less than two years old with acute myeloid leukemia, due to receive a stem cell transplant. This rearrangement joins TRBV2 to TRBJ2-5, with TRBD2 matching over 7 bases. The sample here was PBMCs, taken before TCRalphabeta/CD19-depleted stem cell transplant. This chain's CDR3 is CASSGGKETQYF. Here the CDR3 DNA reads TGTGCCAGCAGCGGGGGGAAAGAGACCCAGTACTTC. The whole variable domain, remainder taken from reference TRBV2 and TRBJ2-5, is EPEVTQTPSHQVTQMGQEVILRCVPISNHLYFYWYRQILGQKVEFLVSFYNNEISEKSEIFDDQFSVERPDGSNFTLKIRSTKLEDSAMYFCASSGGKETQYFGPGTRLLVL.